These 19 T cell receptor beta chains originate from one sample sequenced in a study of CD8 T cells in ankylosing spondylitis. TCRdb reanalysed the 5' RACE reads using MiXCR and keeps one entry per CDR3 protein. Of roughly 250,000 distinct CDR3 sequences detected, roughly 8.6% appear once; the ten largest clones hold over 6.5%. The sequencing sample was made of blood, either unsorted or a sorted T cell fraction (not recorded which). These receptors all come from a male donor with ankylosing spondylitis or in good health (not recorded which).

Ten or more counts support this clonotype. The chain couples TRBV27 to TRBJ1-2; unclear D gene. CDR1 is MNHEY, CDR2 SMNVEV, per germline (reference sequence). Trimming stripped 3 bases from V and 6 bases from J, with 11 bases between. CDR3 size: 13 residues. The CDR3, as DNA: TGTGCCAGCAGTTTCTTTGACGGTGATGGCTACACCTTC. It codes for CASSFFDGDGYTF.

The rearrangement links TRBV27 to TRBJ2-3; perhaps TRBD2 as D (6 bases). CDR1 and CDR2 from the germline V gene are MNHEY and SMNVEV (reference sequence). The CDR3 runs to 15 residues. V lost 2 bases and J lost 3, with 12 bases in between. The CDR3 here is CASSLGGTGTDTQYF. The DNA of the CDR3 is TGTGCCAGCAGTTTAGGAGGGACTGGAACAGATACGCAGTATTTT.

This clonotype turned up a few times. V and J are TRBV4-3 and TRBJ2-2; D uncertain. The CDR3 loop spans 13 amino acids. Looked up from germline, CDR1 is LGHNA and CDR2 is YSLEER. Trimming cost V 3 bases and J 6 bases, with 8 bases left between them. CDR3 DNA: TGCGCCAGCAGCCAGTTCCTGGCCGGGGAGCTGTTTTTT. Protein product: CASSQFLAGELFF.

This clonotype was recorded at least ten times. This sequence joins TRBV7-9 and TRBJ2-1; D not certain. CDR1 and CDR2 (germline): SEHNR, FQNEAQ (reference sequence). The V end was cut by 8 bases, the J end by 4 bases, with 15 bases between. The CDR3 sequence is 14 residues long. CDR3 in DNA: TGTGCCAGCTCAGCAGGCTCCGGGTACAATGAGCAGTTCTTC. It translates to CASSAGSGYNEQFF.

The sample holds many counts of this clonotype. The chain couples TRBV20-1 to TRBJ2-1, with 9 nucleotides matching TRBD2. This CDR3 region has 17 residues. Germline trimming cut 3 bases from V and 1 base from J; bases unmatched to any gene: 10. CDR1 is DFQATT, CDR2 SNEGSKA, per germline (reference sequence). For the CDR3, the DNA is TGCAGTGCTAGGGATAGACTAAGCGGGGGGTCCTACAATGAGCAGTTCTTC. Amino acids: CSARDRLSGGSYNEQFF.

At least ten counts were recorded for this clonotype. The rearrangement joins TRBV4-2 to TRBJ2-6; no reliable D call. CDR1 and CDR2 (germline): LGHNA, YNFKEQ. V was trimmed by 0 bases and J by 0 bases, leaving 6 bases between them. The CDR3 spans 16 residues. The CDR3 bases are TGTGCCAGCAGCCAAGATGCACTCTCTGGGGCCAACGTCCTGACTTTC. Protein: CASSQDALSGANVLTF.

This clonotype was seen at least ten times. The chain is built from TRBV20-1 and TRBJ2-7, with TRBD2 as a possible D gene (7 bases). The CDR3 contains 13 residues. V lost 6 bases and J 3 bases, leaving 15 bases between the germline ends. Germline V CDR1 and CDR2: DFQATT, SNEGSKA (reference sequence). CDR3 protein: CSAGGDTDYEQYF. CDR3 sequence (DNA): TGCAGTGCGGGAGGGGACACCGACTACGAGCAGTACTTC.

In its sample, this clonotype was seen many times. The chain recombines TRBV20-1 with TRBJ2-1, with D perhaps matching TRBD1 (6 bases). The CDR3 is 14 residues long. Looked up from germline, CDR1 is DFQATT and CDR2 is SNEGSKA (reference sequence). V shed 6 bases and J shed 4 bases, with 16 bases lying between them. CDR3: CSATQGQGYNEQFF. Written as DNA, the CDR3 is TGCAGTGCAACCCAGGGGCAGGGGTACAATGAGCAGTTCTTC.

The rearrangement uses TRBV27 and TRBJ2-2, with D possibly matching TRBD2 (5 bases). Trimming shortened V by 9 bases and J by 0 bases, and 8 bases separated the two germline ends. The CDR3 is 13 amino acids. Germline-derived CDR1 and CDR2 are MNHEY and SMNVEV (reference sequence). As DNA, the CDR3 is TGTGCCAGTCGACTATCGAACACCGGGGAGCTGTTTTTT. Translation: CASRLSNTGELFF.

The chain recombines TRBV6-1 with TRBJ2-7; 9 positions agree with TRBD1. The V gene's germline CDR1 is MNHNS and CDR2 SASEGT. V was clipped by 5 bases and J by 7 bases; unmatched bases: 18. The CDR3 extends over 17 amino acids. The CDR3 DNA reads TGTGCCAGCAGTAAGCGGCGTCCGGGACAGGGCTCTTGGGAGCAGTACTTC. Translated: CASSKRRPGQGSWEQYF.

The table lists this clonotype with many counts. The J gene is TRBJ2-7, the V gene TRBV27, with 8 bases lining up with TRBD1. This CDR3 comprises 13 residues. Germline-derived CDR1 and CDR2 are MNHEY and SMNVEV (reference sequence). V was pared by 4 bases and J by 7 bases, with 6 bases of the junction left unmatched. The CDR3 region is CASSSPRDREQYF. CDR3 nucleotides: TGTGCCAGCAGTTCTCCCCGGGACAGGGAGCAGTACTTC.

This clonotype was counted only a few times. V and J are TRBV30 and TRBJ2-1; D may be TRBD2 (6 bases). The germline gives CDR1 GTSNPN, CDR2 SVGIG (reference sequence). The CDR3 consists of 14 residues. V shed 1 base and J shed 5 bases, with 12 bases lying between them. CDR3 loop: CAWSGGVHHNEQFF. The CDR3 DNA reads as TGTGCCTGGAGTGGGGGGGTACATCACAATGAGCAGTTCTTC.

This clonotype was seen ten or more times. V and J are TRBV30 and TRBJ1-3; possibly TRBD1 for D (5 bases). V lost 5 bases, J lost 0 bases, and 11 bases lay in between. The V gene's germline CDR1 is GTSNPN and CDR2 SVGIG (reference sequence). CDR3 length: 14 amino acids. In nucleotides, the CDR3 is TGTGCCTGGGACCAGGGCCCCTCTGGAAACACCATATATTTT. Its translation is CAWDQGPSGNTIYF.

The sample holds many counts of this clonotype. The chain carries TRBV11-1 and TRBJ2-1; D might be TRBD2 (6 bases). There are 14 residues in the CDR3. Trimming removed 5 bases at V and 6 bases at J, with 14 bases between. Germline CDR1 reads SGHAT; CDR2 reads FQDESV (reference sequence). The CDR3: CASSPRDFSNEQFF. CDR3 DNA: TGTGCCAGCAGCCCCCGGGACTTCAGCAATGAGCAGTTCTTC.

As regards this clonotype: It may be a read error: a sequence one base away is much more abundant. V usage is TRBV5-5 and J usage is TRBJ1-2; 10 bases are shared with TRBD1. The CDR3 contains 17 residues. Germline V gives CDR1 SGHKS, CDR2 YYEKEE (reference sequence). In nucleotides, the CDR3 is TGTGCCAGCAGCTTACTGACAGGGGGCTTGTCTAACTATGGCTACATCTTC. It codes for CASSLLTGGLSNYGYIF.

This clonotype was seen ten or more times. The rearrangement links TRBV5-1 to TRBJ2-7; 9 positions match TRBD1. The CDR3 runs 16 residues. V lost 2 bases, J lost 5 bases, and 11 bases stayed unmatched. CDR1 and CDR2 from the germline V gene are SGHRS and YFSETQ. CDR3 DNA sequence: TGCGCCAGCAGCTTCCCCCGGGACAGGGTTATCAACGAGCAGTACTTC. Amino acids: CASSFPRDRVINEQYF.

At least ten counts were recorded for this clonotype. The chain employs TRBV5-1 and TRBJ1-6; D unresolved. This CDR3 spans 14 amino acids. V gave up 0 bases and J gave up 8 bases, with 9 bases separating them. Germline V gene data show CDR1 as SGHRS and CDR2 as YFSETQ. CDR3 sequence (DNA): TGCGCCAGCAGCTTGGACCGACTTCATTCACCCCTCCACTTT. Protein: CASSLDRLHSPLHF.

The chain carries TRBV11-2 and TRBJ2-5; D is uncertain. The CDR3 totals 16 residues. Germline values: CDR1 SGHAT, CDR2 FQNNGV. The V and J ends lost 1 base and 1 base respectively, with 13 bases between them. CDR3: CASSLGASVGQETQYF. Written as DNA, the CDR3 is TGTGCCAGCAGCTTAGGGGCCTCGGTCGGCCAAGAGACCCAGTACTTC.

This clonotype was seen ten or more times. V is TRBV5-1 and J is TRBJ1-1; D perhaps matches TRBD1 (5 bases). The CDR3 is 15 amino acids. Germline CDR1 reads SGHRS; CDR2 reads YFSETQ. Trimming removed 0 bases at V and 1 base at J, with 10 bases between. The DNA for the CDR3 is TGCGCCAGCAGCTTGGCCGGACACCAGAACACTGAAGCTTTCTTT. It specifies CASSLAGHQNTEAFF.